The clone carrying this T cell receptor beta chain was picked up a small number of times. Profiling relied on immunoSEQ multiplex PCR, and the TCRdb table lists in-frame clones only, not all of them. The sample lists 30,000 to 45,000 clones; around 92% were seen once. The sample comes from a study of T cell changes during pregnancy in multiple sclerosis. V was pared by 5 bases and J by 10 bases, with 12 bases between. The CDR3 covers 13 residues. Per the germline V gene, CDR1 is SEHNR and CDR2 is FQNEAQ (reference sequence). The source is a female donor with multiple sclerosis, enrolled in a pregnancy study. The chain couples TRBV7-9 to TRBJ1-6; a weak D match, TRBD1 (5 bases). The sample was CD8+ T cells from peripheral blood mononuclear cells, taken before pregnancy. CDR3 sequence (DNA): TGTGCCAGCAGCCGCGACAGTTACTCACCCCTCCACTTT. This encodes CASSRDSYSPLHF.